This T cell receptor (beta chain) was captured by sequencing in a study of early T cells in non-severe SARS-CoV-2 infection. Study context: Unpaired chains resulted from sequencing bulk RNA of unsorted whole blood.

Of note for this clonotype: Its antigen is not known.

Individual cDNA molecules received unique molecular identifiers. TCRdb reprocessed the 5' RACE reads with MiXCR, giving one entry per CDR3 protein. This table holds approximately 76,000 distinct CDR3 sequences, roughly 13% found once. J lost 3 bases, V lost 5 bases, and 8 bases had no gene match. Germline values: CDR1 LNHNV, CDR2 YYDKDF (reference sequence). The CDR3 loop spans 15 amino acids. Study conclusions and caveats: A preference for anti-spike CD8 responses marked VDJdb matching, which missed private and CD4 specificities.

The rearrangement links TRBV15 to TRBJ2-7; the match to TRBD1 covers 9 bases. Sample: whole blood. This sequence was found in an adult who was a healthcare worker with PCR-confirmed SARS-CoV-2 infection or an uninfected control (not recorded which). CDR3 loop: CATSSWDRDSYEQYF. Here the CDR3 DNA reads TGTGCCACCAGCTCCTGGGACAGGGATAGCTACGAGCAGTACTTC.